Sequencing of this TCR beta chain was carried out in a study of cytomegalovirus exposure and HLA in healthy donors. Study-wide points: Later analysis revealed greater clonal expansion in HLA-associated TCR beta chains than in equally common others. There were a few CMV-associated chains whose specificity for CMV antigens was confirmed in vitro. The study carried out a later analysis of TCR beta sequences. It associated approximately 15,000 of them with specific HLA alleles at a false discovery rate of 0.05.

Comments on this clone: Its antigen remains unidentified.

Germline CDR1 reads MDHEN; CDR2 reads SYDVKM. Trimming shortened V by 2 bases and J by 14 bases, and 10 bases separated the two germline ends. This CDR3 region has 11 residues. PCR used 60 Vbeta primers and 13 Jbeta primers. Profiled with immunoSEQ multiplex PCR; TCRdb holds only in-frame clones, not every one. Of about 140,000 clones in the sample, about 80% were seen once. The rearrangement uses TRBV28 and TRBJ2-1; D is possibly TRBD1 (5 bases). This receptor was obtained from a female donor in good health and CMV-seronegative. Sequencing was performed on PBMCs. As DNA, the CDR3 is TGTGCCAGCAGTTTAGGGGCCGGAAAGTTCTTC. Encoded protein: CASSLGAGKFF.